This is a list of T cell receptor beta chains from one sample in a study of cytomegalovirus exposure and HLA in healthy donors. Generated by immunoSEQ multiplex PCR, the TCRdb table keeps only in-frame clones and is missing some. The data show over 100,000 clones, around 79% seen once. Input material: PBMCs. The receptors were gathered from a woman younger than 45 in good health and CMV-seropositive. CDR3s include the opening cysteine and the closing phenylalanine or tryptophan. Fields, in order: J gene, V gene, D gene, clone size, CDR3 DNA, CDR3 protein. D genes are given only for firm matches. Rows give clone size only sometimes, using once, few, many, or a class for an expanded clone.

TRBJ2-5	TRBV9	TRBD2	.	TGTGCCAGCAGCGCGACTAGCGGGGCTATCCAAGAGACCCAGTACTTC	CASSATSGAIQETQYF
TRBJ2-3	TRBV27	.	.	TGTGCCAGCAAGCTCGGGGGGCAGTACACAGATACGCAGTATTTT	CASKLGGQYTDTQYF
TRBJ2-3	TRBV5-1	TRBD2	.	TGCGCCTCCGGGACTAGCGTCGGCACAGATACGCAGTATTTT	CASGTSVGTDTQYF
TRBJ2-3	TRBV5-1	.	.	TGCGCCAGCAGCCAGGCTACAGGGAAGTGGGATACGCAGTATTTT	CASSQATGKWDTQYF
TRBJ2-7	TRBV5-1	.	.	TGCGCCAGCAGCGTAAACGTGGGGGCCCTCTTCTACGAGCAGTACTTC	CASSVNVGALFYEQYF
TRBJ2-7	TRBV5-1	TRBD2	few	TGCGCCAGCAGCTTGTCTTCGGGAGCGGGGGTTACCTACGAGCAGTACTTC	CASSLSSGAGVTYEQYF
TRBJ2-7	TRBV11-2	TRBD1	.	TGTGCCAGCAGGGAGACAGGGATCTACGAGCAGTACTTC	CASRETGIYEQYF
TRBJ2-3	TRBV25-1	TRBD2	many	TGTGCCAGCAGTGAATCAGCGGGGGGGCCAGATACGCAGTATTTT	CASSESAGGPDTQYF
TRBJ1-3	TRBV7-6	.	.	TGTGCCAGCAGCTTAGCAGGGAGCTCTGGAAACACCATATATTTT	CASSLAGSSGNTIYF
TRBJ1-1	TRBV28	.	.	TGTGCCAGCAGTTTAGGAGTTGAAGCTTTCTTT	CASSLGVEAFF
TRBJ2-3	TRBV28	TRBD2	.	TGTGCCGCGGCCAAAGGCGGGGGGGCAGATACGCAGTATTTT	CAAAKGGGADTQYF
TRBJ2-2	TRBV15	.	.	TGTGCCACCAGCAGAGCCGCCTTCGGTAGCGGGGAGCTGTTTTTT	CATSRAAFGSGELFF
TRBJ2-5	TRBV19	TRBD1	.	TGTGCCAGTAGCACGGACAGGACAAAGACCCAGTACTTC	CASSTDRTKTQYF
TRBJ1-2	TRBV21-1	.	.	TGTGCCAGCAGCAAAGCGCTTTGGGGGACAGACTATGGCTACACCTTC	CASSKALWGTDYGYTF
TRBJ2-2	TRBV5-1	.	.	TGCGCCAGCAGCTCCTGGGGGCTTGACACCGGGGAGCTGTTTTTT	CASSSWGLDTGELFF
TRBJ1-2	TRBV7-9	.	few	TGTGCCAGCTTTGCCCCGCTGGTGGCGGTCACCTTC	CASFAPLVAVTF
TRBJ1-2	TRBV4-1	.	.	TGCGCCAGCAGCCGAATGGGGGGGGGCGCGGCTGGCTACACCTTC	CASSRMGGGAAGYTF
TRBJ1-1	TRBV6-5	.	.	TGTGCCAGCAGATCAGGAGGGACTGAAGCTTTCTTT	CASRSGGTEAFF
TRBJ1-1	TRBV30	.	once	TGTGCCTGGAGTGGTGGGCAGGGAGGTATGTTTTTGATGGAAGCTTTCTTT	CAWSGGQGGMFLMEAFF
TRBJ2-1	TRBV7-6	.	.	TGTGCCAGCAGCTCCCAGGGGTCTGAGCAGTTCTTC	CASSSQGSEQFF
TRBJ1-5	TRBV6-5	TRBD1	.	TGTGCCAGCAGGGCCGGGACAGGGGGGCGACAGCCCCAGCATTTT	CASRAGTGGRQPQHF
TRBJ2-7	TRBV18	.	.	TGTGCCAGCTCACCGGACGCGAAGGGGGAGCAGTACTTC	CASSPDAKGEQYF
TRBJ2-3	TRBV4-2	TRBD2	.	TGTGCCAGCAGCCAAGAAGTTACTAGCGGGGGGCCAAACACAGATACGCAGTATTTT	CASSQEVTSGGPNTDTQYF
TRBJ2-7	TRBV14	.	.	TGTGCCAGCAGCGCAACGCTCGACAGCTCCTACGAGCAGTACTTC	CASSATLDSSYEQYF
TRBJ2-7	TRBV28	TRBD1	once	TGTGCCAGCAGTTCCCCCGGGACAGGGGACGAGCAGTACTTC	CASSSPGTGDEQYF
TRBJ1-1	TRBV5-5	.	.	TGTGCCAGCAGCTCGGCAGCGAACACTGAAGCTCTCTTT	CASSSAANTEALF
TRBJ1-6	TRBV6-1	TRBD1	.	TGTGCCAGCAGTCCCGGGACAGGGGGTTTAGCCCTCCACTTT	CASSPGTGGLALHF
TRBJ2-1	TRBV10-3	TRBD2	.	TGTGCCATCAGGAGGACTAGCGGGGGGGCCCTACGTAATGAGCAGTTCTTC	CAIRRTSGGALRNEQFF
TRBJ1-6	TRBV5-4	TRBD1	.	TGTGCCAGCAGCGAACGACAGGGGCGAAATTCACCCCTCCACTTT	CASSERQGRNSPLHF
TRBJ1-1	TRBV19	TRBD1	.	TGTGCCAGTAGTATGGCCAGGGGGCAGAGTCACTACGAAGCTTTCTTT	CASSMARGQSHYEAFF
TRBJ1-4	TRBV30	.	.	TGTGCCTTAGAGGGATCCGGAGAGGAAAAACTGTTTTTT	CALEGSGEEKLFF
TRBJ2-1	TRBV9	TRBD1	.	TGTGCCAGCAGCGTAGGACAGGGGGCAAGGAATGAGCAGTTCTTC	CASSVGQGARNEQFF
TRBJ2-7	TRBV28	.	.	TGTGCCAGCAGTTTCTCTAGCGCAACCCCCTACGAGCAGTACTTC	CASSFSSATPYEQYF
TRBJ2-3	TRBV5-1	TRBD2	.	TGCGCCAGCAGCTTAGGGCGGGGGGGCCTGGATACGCAGTATTTT	CASSLGRGGLDTQYF
TRBJ1-2	TRBV5-1	TRBD1	.	TGCGCCAGCAGCCCCCGGACAGGGCAATCGAAATATGGCTACACCTTC	CASSPRTGQSKYGYTF
TRBJ2-5	TRBV7-2	TRBD1	.	TGTGCCAGCAGCTCGACAGGGGCTGGGGAGACCCAGTACTTC	CASSSTGAGETQYF
TRBJ2-2	TRBV11-2	TRBD1	.	TGTGCCAGCAGCGCCGGGACAGGGGTTGTCACCGGGGAGCTGTTTTTT	CASSAGTGVVTGELFF
TRBJ1-1	TRBV2	TRBD1	few	TGTGCCAGCAGTTTCAGGGGGCATTTTGATACTGAAGCTTTCTTT	CASSFRGHFDTEAFF
TRBJ1-2	TRBV4-1	.	.	TGCGCCAGCAGCCAAGAAAGGGGTGGTGGTGGCTACACCTTC	CASSQERGGGGYTF
TRBJ2-7	TRBV30	.	.	TGTGCCTGGGAGCCTGGACAGAAGGGGCGGCAGTACTTC	CAWEPGQKGRQYF
TRBJ1-2	TRBV6-1	TRBD1	.	TGTGCCAGCAGGCCCGGGACAGGGGGAAACTATGGCTACACCTTC	CASRPGTGGNYGYTF
TRBJ2-4	TRBV30	TRBD1	.	TGTGTCTGGAGTGTGGCAGGGGGCAGAAACATTCAGTACTTC	CVWSVAGGRNIQYF
TRBJ2-5	TRBV6-6	.	.	TGTGCCAGCAGGGGCTTTATGGGAGAGACCCAGTACTTC	CASRGFMGETQYF
TRBJ1-2	TRBV11-3	TRBD1	.	TGTGCCAGCAGCCTACCGGGACAGGGGGCCTATGGCTACACCTTC	CASSLPGQGAYGYTF
TRBJ2-7	TRBV4-1	.	.	TGCGCCAGCAGCCAGTCCGCCCTCCGGGACTCCTACGAGCAGTACTTC	CASSQSALRDSYEQYF
TRBJ2-2	TRBV7-2	TRBD1	.	TGTGCCAGCAGCCCGACAGGGTCGCGGGCCGGGGAGCTGTTTTTT	CASSPTGSRAGELFF
TRBJ2-2	TRBV4-3	.	once	TGCGCCAGCAGCCAAGAAGGGGTCGGCGGGGAGCTGTTTTTT	CASSQEGVGGELFF
TRBJ1-1	TRBV11-1	.	few	TGTGCCAGCAGCAGATCAGGATCCATGAACACTGAAGCTTTCTTT	CASSRSGSMNTEAFF
TRBJ2-5	TRBV4-3	TRBD2	.	TGCGCCAGCAGTCAGGGGCTAGCGGGGGGGACGGGGACCCAGTACTTC	CASSQGLAGGTGTQYF
TRBJ2-1	TRBV7-2	TRBD1	.	TGTGCCAGCAGCTTTCAAGGGGGCAGTATCCGTGAGCAGTTCTTC	CASSFQGGSIREQFF
TRBJ1-1	TRBV11-1	.	.	TGTGCCAGCAGCTTAGACAGATGGAACACTGAAGCTTTCTTT	CASSLDRWNTEAFF
TRBJ2-7	TRBV5-4	.	.	TGTGCCAGCAGTCGAGGGGGAACCTGCGAGCAGTACTTC	CASSRGGTCEQYF
TRBJ2-7	TRBV19	TRBD1	.	TGTGCCAGCCGGCGGACAGGGGGCCTCTACGAGCAGTACTTC	CASRRTGGLYEQYF
TRBJ1-1	TRBV11-3	TRBD1	.	TGTGCCAGCAGCTTCCAGGGGGACACTGAAGCTTTCTTT	CASSFQGDTEAFF
TRBJ2-1	TRBV5-1	TRBD1	few	TGCGCCAGCAGCAAACAGGGGGCGGAGTTCTTC	CASSKQGAEFF